One and the same sample provided the 30 T cell receptor beta chains below, sequenced in a study of Tregs in tolerant kidney transplant recipients. The assay was immunoSEQ multiplex PCR, and TCRdb's table has in-frame clones only and misses some. Seen here are 60,000 or so clones, 75% to 90% observed once, and the top ten hold around 2.3%. This specimen was Tregs from blood, taken before the transplant. Receptors originate from a human donor who received a combined kidney and bone marrow transplant.

The V and J genes are TRBV15 and TRBJ2-7; TRBD2 might be the D (6 bases). V lost 0 bases and J lost 4, with 7 bases in between. Germline lookup yields CDR1 LNHNV and CDR2 YYDKDF (reference sequence). There are 13 residues in the CDR3. Here the CDR3 DNA reads TGTGCCACCAGCAGAGAAGGGACTTACGAGCAGTACTTC. Its protein is CATSREGTYEQYF.

This clone has only one observation. The chain combines TRBV6-5 with TRBJ2-3; TRBD1 aligns across 7 bases. Germline V gives CDR1 MNHEY, CDR2 SVGAGI. The V and J ends lost 5 bases and 6 bases, in that order; junction bases with no gene match: 8. The CDR3 contains 14 residues. The CDR3 coding sequence is TGTGCCAGCAGTCTGCGACAGGGTGGGGATACGCAGTATTTT. Translated: CASSLRQGGDTQYF.

The chain employs TRBV6-1 and TRBJ2-7, with a weak D call TRBD1 (6 bases). The CDR3 has 13 amino acids. Trimming took 2 bases from V and 9 from J, leaving 14 bases between them. Per the germline V gene, CDR1 is MNHNS and CDR2 is SASEGT. In DNA form, the CDR3 reads TGTGCCAGCAGTGAATCCCCAGACAGGTCGCAGTACTTC. As protein: CASSESPDRSQYF.

This chain uses TRBV5-1 with TRBJ1-4; D gene ambiguous. This CDR3 has 14 amino acids. V was shortened by 4 bases and J by 3 bases, with 10 bases between the two germline ends. Germline V lookup: CDR1 SGHRS, CDR2 YFSETQ. The CDR3 sequence is CASSPDLANEKLFF. In DNA form, the CDR3 reads TGCGCCAGCAGCCCGGACCTTGCTAATGAAAAACTGTTTTTT.

The chain couples TRBV28 to TRBJ2-6; perhaps TRBD2 as D (5 bases). The CDR3 covers 16 residues. V was cut by 5 bases and J by 1 base, with 12 bases left in between. Germline CDR1 MDHEN, CDR2 SYDVKM. The CDR3 DNA reads as TGTGCCAGCAGTGGACTTATCAAATCTGGGGCCAACGTCCTGACTTTC. It specifies CASSGLIKSGANVLTF.

The gene calls are TRBV7-9 and TRBJ2-7; the D gene could be TRBD1 or TRBD2 (5 bases each). From germline, CDR1 is SEHNR and CDR2 FQNEAQ (reference sequence). This CDR3 has 16 residues. The germline V and J ends were trimmed by 4 bases and 5 bases, with 21 bases remaining between them. The CDR3: CASSWGSRGYIDEQYF. Here the CDR3 DNA reads TGTGCCAGCAGCTGGGGGAGCCGGGGCTATATCGACGAGCAGTACTTC.

This clone was observed a few times. The chain couples TRBV6-5 to TRBJ1-2, with D uncertain. The CDR3 is made up of 14 amino acids. Trimming took 6 bases from V and 4 from J, leaving 15 bases between them. The germline CDR1 and CDR2 sequences are MNHEY and SVGAGI. CDR3 sequence (DNA): TGTGCCAGCAGGGGAACTAGTAGTGGCTATGGCTACACCTTC. Its protein product is CASRGTSSGYGYTF.

The V gene is TRBV19, the J gene TRBJ2-5; D remains ambiguous. CDR3 length: 13 amino acids. Germline-derived CDR1 and CDR2 are LNHDA and SQIVND (reference sequence). V shed 6 bases and J shed 5 bases, with 13 bases lying between them. The CDR3 DNA follows: TGTGCCAGTAGGCCCGCCACAAGGGAGACCCAGTACTTC. Protein sequence: CASRPATRETQYF.

This rearrangement joins TRBV10-3 to TRBJ2-7; TRBD2 matches 11 bases. The CDR3 is 14 residues long. Germline values: CDR1 ENHRY, CDR2 SYGVKD. The J segment lost 3 bases and the V segment lost 2 bases, leaving 0 bases of the junction unmatched. Here the CDR3 reads CAISEGLAGYEQYF. The DNA for the CDR3 is TGTGCCATCAGTGAGGGACTAGCGGGCTACGAGCAGTACTTC.

This sequence joins TRBV7-9 and TRBJ2-1; D ambiguous. The CDR3 loop spans 15 amino acids. V dropped 1 base and J dropped 2 bases, with 9 bases sitting between them. Germline V lookup: CDR1 SEHNR, CDR2 FQNEAQ (reference sequence). This CDR3 reads CASSLGRMAYNEQFF. In nucleotides, the CDR3 is TGTGCCAGCAGCTTAGGGCGTATGGCCTACAATGAGCAGTTCTTC.

This clone was observed a handful of times. J is TRBJ2-7 and V is TRBV7-9; tentative D call: TRBD1 (7 bases). Germline-derived CDR1 and CDR2 are SEHNR and FQNEAQ (reference sequence). The CDR3 totals 14 residues. Trimming pared 4 bases from V and 9 bases from J, leaving 19 bases between. The CDR3 nucleotides are TGTGCCAGCAGCTCGACAGGGCGCGGGAAGGGGCAGTACTTC. It is translated as CASSSTGRGKGQYF. Complete variable domain (other parts from reference TRBV7-9 and TRBJ2-7): DTGVSQNPRHKITKRGQNVTFRCDPISEHNRLYWYRQTLGQGPEFLTYFQNEAQLEKSRLLSDRFSAERPKGSFSTLEIQRTEQGDSAMYLCASSSTGRGKGQYFGPGTRLTVT.

This rearrangement joins TRBV5-1 to TRBJ1-1; 8 nucleotides line up with TRBD1. With V trimmed by 4 bases and J by 1 base, 6 bases remained unmatched. The CDR3 loop spans 15 amino acids. CDR1 and CDR2 (germline): SGHRS, YFSETQ. The CDR3 nucleotides read TGCGCCAGCAGCGCACGACAGGGGAGGAACACTGAAGCTTTCTTT. Protein product: CASSARQGRNTEAFF.

This chain connects TRBV5-8 to TRBJ2-7; D may be TRBD2 (6 bases). The germline V gene encodes CDR1 SGHTS and CDR2 YDEGEE. The CDR3 contains 12 residues. V lost 4 bases and J 4 bases, leaving 9 bases between the germline ends. CDR3 amino acids: CASSRLGYEQYF. CDR3 DNA sequence: TGTGCCAGCAGCCGACTAGGTTACGAGCAGTACTTC. Full variable domain (outside the CDR3, taken from reference TRBV5-8 and TRBJ2-7): EAGVTQSPTHLIKTRGQQATLRCSPISGHTSVYWYQQALGLGLQFLLWYDEGEERNRGNFPPRFSGRQFPNYSSELNVNALELEDSALYLCASSRLGYEQYFGPGTRLTVT.

Only one count was recorded for this clone. The rearrangement links TRBV6-6 to TRBJ2-4, with a weak D call TRBD2 (6 bases). This CDR3 comprises 15 residues. The germline V gene encodes CDR1 MNHNY and CDR2 SVGAGI (reference sequence). V was shortened by 5 bases and J by 10 bases, with 21 bases between the two germline ends. The CDR3 region has the DNA TGTGCCAGCAGTGGGGGGACTCCGTGGTTGGGGATTCAGTACTTC. Residues: CASSGGTPWLGIQYF.

The V gene is TRBV11-3, the J gene TRBJ1-2, with a tentative D call TRBD1 (5 bases). The V gene's germline CDR1 is SGHNT and CDR2 YENEEA. The CDR3 consists of 14 residues. V was clipped by 5 bases and J by 5 bases, with 15 bases between them. For the CDR3, the DNA is TGTGCCAGCAGCCCCTATGGGGGAAAATATGGCTACACCTTC. It yields the protein CASSPYGGKYGYTF. The full variable domain, completed using reference TRBV11-3 and TRBJ1-2, is EAGVVQSPRYKIIEKKQPVAFWCNPISGHNTLYWYLQNLGQGPELLIRYENEEAVDDSQLPKDRFSAERLKGVDSTLKIQPAELGDSAVYLCASSPYGGKYGYTFGSGTRLTVV.

The chain has TRBV4-1 and TRBJ1-6; no reliable D call. V was trimmed by 4 bases and J by 13 bases, leaving 11 bases between them. In germline, CDR1 is MGHRA, CDR2 YSYEKL. This CDR3 has 12 amino acids. CDR3 amino acids: CASSLLGYPLHF. In DNA, the CDR3 is TGCGCCAGCAGCCTACTGGGCTACCCCCTCCACTTT.

V gene TRBV19 combines with J gene TRBJ2-1; D is perhaps TRBD2 (6 bases). The germline V gene has CDR1 LNHDA and CDR2 SQIVND (reference sequence). V was pared by 5 bases and J by 4 bases, with 15 bases between. CDR3 length: 15 residues. In DNA form, the CDR3 reads TGTGCCAGTAGTTATTCCGGGAGAACTTACAATGAGCAGTTCTTC. Residues: CASSYSGRTYNEQFF. Supplemented by reference TRBV19 and TRBJ2-1, the full variable domain reads DGGITQSPKYLFRKEGQNVTLSCEQNLNHDAMYWYRQDPGQGLRLIYYSQIVNDFQKGDIAEGYSVSREKKESFPLTVTSAQKNPTAFYLCASSYSGRTYNEQFFGPGTRLTVL.

As to this clone: Other nucleotide sequences in the sample specify the same CDR3. The chain uses TRBV5-1 and TRBJ1-1, with D uncertain. This CDR3 has 16 residues. Trimming removed 0 bases from V and 0 bases from J, with 12 bases in between. The germline V gene encodes CDR1 SGHRS and CDR2 YFSETQ. Here the CDR3 reads CASSLGPTGVNTEAFF. As DNA, the CDR3 is TGCGCCAGCAGCTTGGGACCAACGGGAGTGAACACTGAAGCTTTCTTT.

The genes are TRBV19 and TRBJ1-4, with D tentatively TRBD1 (6 bases). V was shortened by 1 base and J by 14 bases, with 23 bases between the two germline ends. Germline V CDR1 and CDR2: LNHDA, SQIVND (reference sequence). This CDR3 spans 16 amino acids. CDR3 amino acids: CASSIVAGTPVQRLFF. The DNA of the CDR3 is TGTGCCAGTAGTATAGTCGCCGGGACACCAGTGCAACGTCTGTTTTTT.

The V gene is TRBV6-5, the J gene TRBJ2-1; 7 nucleotides align to TRBD2. The CDR3 runs to 15 residues. With V trimmed by 0 bases and J by 5 bases, 4 bases remained unmatched. Germline V gene lookup returns CDR1 MNHEY and CDR2 SVGAGI. The CDR3 DNA is TGTGCCAGCAGTTACTCGGGGACTACCAACAATGAGCAGTTCTTC. This encodes CASSYSGTTNNEQFF.

This chain connects TRBV6-5 to TRBJ2-3, with D possibly called TRBD1 or TRBD2 (5 bases each). Germline CDR1 is MNHEY and CDR2 is SVGAGI. This CDR3 contains 14 residues. Trimming shortened V by 6 bases and J by 6 bases, and 16 bases separated the two germline ends. The CDR3 DNA sequence: TGTGCCAGCAGCCGGGGCAGGCTAGGGGATACGCAGTATTTT. Translated: CASSRGRLGDTQYF.

V gene TRBV29-1 combines with J gene TRBJ2-2; 7 bases are a match to TRBD1. In germline, CDR1 is SQVTM, CDR2 ANQGSEA. The CDR3 is 12 residues long. Trimming at V came to 7 bases and at J to 5 bases, leaving 4 bases not matched to a gene. The DNA of the CDR3 is TGCAGCGGAAGGGGGCAGACCGGGGAGCTGTTTTTT. Residues: CSGRGQTGELFF.

The chain joins TRBV18 to TRBJ1-5; possible D gene TRBD1, 6 bases. The germline V gene has CDR1 KGHSH and CDR2 LQKENI. The V end lost 3 bases, the J end lost 0 bases, and 12 bases lay between the germline ends. This CDR3 is 16 amino acids long. CDR3 sequence: CASSPVDRNSNQPQHF. CDR3 nucleotide sequence: TGTGCCAGCTCACCTGTTGACAGGAATAGCAATCAGCCCCAGCATTTT.

This clone was observed a few times. The chain recombines TRBV27 with TRBJ2-2; D tentatively fits TRBD1 or TRBD2 (5 bases each). The CDR3 runs 15 residues. V was trimmed by 5 bases and J by 3 bases, leaving 13 bases between them. Germline V gives CDR1 MNHEY, CDR2 SMNVEV (reference sequence). The CDR3 protein is CASSRHGTDTGELFF. CDR3 nucleotide sequence: TGTGCCAGCAGTCGTCACGGGACGGACACCGGGGAGCTGTTTTTT.

The rearrangement links TRBV7-9 to TRBJ2-3, with D possibly being TRBD1 or TRBD2 (5 bases each). CDR3 length: 14 residues. Germline CDR1 SEHNR, CDR2 FQNEAQ (reference sequence). The germline V and J ends were trimmed by 5 bases and 3 bases, with 12 bases remaining between them. The chain's CDR3 is CASSPSRETDTQYF. The DNA for the CDR3 is TGTGCCAGCAGCCCTAGCAGGGAAACAGATACGCAGTATTTT.

V is TRBV19 and J is TRBJ1-3; the D gene is possibly TRBD1 (5 bases). Germline CDR1 is LNHDA and CDR2 is SQIVND (reference sequence). V lost 11 bases, J lost 0 bases, and 11 bases lay in between. CDR3 length: 13 residues. CDR3 bases: TGTGCCTCCAGGGAGCTCTCTGGAAACACCATATATTTT. Its protein product is CASRELSGNTIYF.

The chain has TRBV11-2 and TRBJ2-5; D is ambiguous. V gave up 2 bases and J gave up 5 bases, with 9 bases separating them. The CDR3 covers 13 residues. The V gene's germline CDR1 is SGHAT and CDR2 FQNNGV. As DNA, the CDR3 is TGTGCCAGCAGCTTACATCTGCGGGAGACCCAGTACTTC. This codes for CASSLHLRETQYF.

CDR3: CASTVGAGAETQYF. The CDR3 nucleotides read TGTGCCAGCACCGTTGGGGCAGGGGCGGAGACCCAGTACTTC. V is TRBV7-9 and J is TRBJ2-5, with a possible D match to TRBD1 (6 bases). This CDR3 region has 14 residues. Germline V CDR1 and CDR2: SEHNR, FQNEAQ (reference sequence). Trimming pared 7 bases from V and 5 bases from J, leaving 17 bases between. Full variable domain (remainder filled in from reference TRBV7-9 and TRBJ2-5): DTGVSQNPRHKITKRGQNVTFRCDPISEHNRLYWYRQTLGQGPEFLTYFQNEAQLEKSRLLSDRFSAERPKGSFSTLEIQRTEQGDSAMYLCASTVGAGAETQYFGPGTRLLVL.

The V and J genes are TRBV5-6 and TRBJ1-6, with 8 nucleotides matching TRBD1. This CDR3 region has 14 residues. Trimming removed 2 bases from V and 6 bases from J; junction bases left unmatched: 1. Germline V lookup: CDR1 SGHDT, CDR2 YYEEEE. The CDR3 here is CASSFDRGNSPLHF. CDR3 DNA: TGTGCCAGCAGCTTTGACAGGGGTAATTCACCCCTCCACTTT. The variable domain in full, with the rest retrieved from reference TRBV5-6 and TRBJ1-6, is DAGVTQSPTHLIKTRGQQVTLRCSPKSGHDTVSWYQQALGQGPQFIFQYYEEEERQRGNFPDRFSGHQFPNYSSELNVNALLLGDSALYLCASSFDRGNSPLHFGNGTRLTVT.

V and J are TRBV4-3 and TRBJ2-2; unclear D gene. The CDR3 spans 17 residues. V lost 0 bases to trimming and J lost 3 bases, with 14 bases between them. Germline V lookup: CDR1 LGHNA, CDR2 YSLEER. The CDR3 coding sequence is TGCGCCAGCAGCCAAGAGCGCCAGCGATCATACACCGGGGAGCTGTTTTTT. Protein: CASSQERQRSYTGELFF.